Shown below are 25 T cell receptor beta chains from a single sample sequenced in a study of control samples from healthy donors and cancer patients. Clones were read by immunoSEQ multiplex PCR, and TCRdb kept only the in-frame ones, dropping some. Here the sample spans 65,000 to 100,000 clones, 91% being singletons. Specimen: blood. These receptors all stem from a man over 45 in good health.

The gene calls are TRBV18 and TRBJ2-6, with D possibly TRBD1 on 6 matching bases. The germline V gene has CDR1 KGHSH and CDR2 LQKENI. The V and J ends lost 5 bases and 2 bases respectively, with 19 bases between them. This CDR3 comprises 18 residues. Written as DNA, the CDR3 is TGTGCCAGCTCAACCCGACAGGCAATAATAGCTGGGGCCAACGTCCTGACTTTC. This encodes CASSTRQAIIAGANVLTF.

The J gene is TRBJ1-6, the V gene TRBV24-1; unclear D gene. The germline gives CDR1 KGHDR, CDR2 SFDVKD. V lost 3 bases to trimming and J lost 2 bases, with 7 bases between them. CDR3 length: 15 residues. The DNA for the CDR3 is TGTGCCACCAGTGATAGGGAGGCCTATAATTCACCCCTCCACTTT. Translation: CATSDREAYNSPLHF.

The V gene is TRBV6-5, the J gene TRBJ2-1, with 7 positions matching TRBD1. The ends lost 5 bases at V and 12 bases at J; junction bases unmatched: 4. The CDR3 is 11 amino acids. CDR1 MNHEY and CDR2 SVGAGI come from the germline V gene. As DNA, the CDR3 is TGTGCCAGCAGTACCAACAGGGGGCAGTTCTTC. Translating gives CASSTNRGQFF.

This chain uses TRBV9 with TRBJ1-4; maybe TRBD1 (5 bases). CDR1 SGDLS and CDR2 YYNGEE come from the germline V gene. The CDR3 loop spans 12 amino acids. V lost 0 bases and J 12 bases, leaving 9 bases between the germline ends. CDR3 bases: TGTGCCAGCAGCGTAGATAGGGGAGAACTGTTTTTT. Translated, it gives CASSVDRGELFF.

V gene TRBV12-3 or TRBV12-4 combines with J gene TRBJ1-2; D uncertain. Trimming stripped 2 bases from V and 0 bases from J, with 4 bases between. The CDR3 has 13 amino acids. CDR3 residues: CASSLFANYGYTF. The CDR3 nucleotides read TGTGCCAGCAGTTTATTCGCTAACTATGGCTACACCTTC.

The sample holds a few counts of this clone. J is TRBJ1-5 and V is TRBV4-3; D is uncertain. The CDR3 sequence is 15 residues long. V gave up 0 bases and J gave up 4 bases, with 10 bases separating them. The germline CDR1 and CDR2 sequences are LGHNA and YSLEER. The CDR3 sequence: CASSQDQTTNQPQHF. The CDR3 DNA reads TGCGCCAGCAGCCAAGATCAGACCACAAATCAGCCCCAGCATTTT.

The gene calls are TRBV7-2 and TRBJ1-1, with D possibly matching TRBD1 (5 bases). V lost 5 bases and J 1 base, leaving 14 bases between the germline ends. Germline CDR1 is SGHTA and CDR2 is FQGNSA. This CDR3 contains 15 residues. The CDR3: CASSPGPRTNTEAFF. CDR3 nucleotides: TGTGCCAGCAGCCCGGGACCCCGAACGAACACTGAAGCTTTCTTT. Filled out from reference TRBV7-2 and TRBJ1-1, the complete variable domain reads GAGVSQSPSNKVTEKGKDVELRCDPISGHTALYWYRQSLGQGLEFLIYFQGNSAPDKSGLPSDRFSAERTGGSVSTLTIQRTQQEDSAVYLCASSPGPRTNTEAFFGQGTRLTVV.

V and J are TRBV14 and TRBJ1-3; the D is unclear. Germline CDR1 and CDR2: SGHDN and FVKESK. Trimming removed 4 bases from V and 4 bases from J, with 5 bases in between. The length of the CDR3 is 12 residues. Written as DNA, the CDR3 is TGTGCCAGCAGCCCCCTAGGAAACACCATATATTTT. Protein: CASSPLGNTIYF.

For this clone: One end of the junction varies from germline; a read error may be responsible. The chain has TRBV24-1 and TRBJ2-2; 8 bases are a match to TRBD1. The germline V gene encodes CDR1 KGHDR and CDR2 SFDVKD. The CDR3 covers 15 residues. This chain's CDR3 is CAASDFGQGPGELFF. In DNA form, the CDR3 reads TGTGCCGCCAGTGATTTCGGACAGGGCCCCGGGGAGCTGTTTTTT.

The chain carries TRBV27 and TRBJ1-2; no definite D call. Per germline, CDR1 MNHEY and CDR2 SMNVEV (reference sequence). Trimming left V 11 bases short and J 8 bases short, with 21 bases between. The CDR3 has 13 amino acids. CDR3 protein: CASRVGSGGGYTF. DNA of the CDR3: TGTGCCTCCCGCGTGGGATCCGGCGGGGGCTACACCTTC.

This chain joins TRBV19 and TRBJ2-7, with TRBD1 identical over 7 bases. CDR1 is LNHDA, CDR2 SQIVND, per germline (reference sequence). Trimming at V came to 9 bases and at J to 1 base, leaving 9 bases not matched to a gene. The CDR3 runs 14 residues. CDR3 DNA: TGTGCCAGCCGTACAGGGGCCGGGTCCTACGAGCAGTACTTC. This sequence encodes CASRTGAGSYEQYF.

The chain employs TRBV3-1 (or the pseudogene TRBV3-2) and TRBJ2-5; D gene unclear. The V gene's germline CDR1 is LGHDT and CDR2 YNNKEL (reference sequence). CDR3 length equals 14 residues. The ends were cut back, 1 base at V and 5 bases at J, with 11 bases in the middle. CDR3 in amino acids: CASSQAKGSETQYF. In DNA form, the CDR3 reads TGTGCCAGCAGCCAAGCAAAGGGATCGGAGACCCAGTACTTC.

The chain carries TRBV6-5 and TRBJ1-1; possible D gene TRBD1, 5 bases. The CDR3 contains 14 residues. V was clipped by 5 bases and J by 1 base, with 11 bases between them. Germline V gives CDR1 MNHEY, CDR2 SVGAGI. CDR3 sequence (DNA): TGTGCCAGCAGTCCCTTGGGGGGGAACACTGAAGCTTTCTTT. Residues: CASSPLGGNTEAFF.

On this clone itself: Additional DNA sequences in this sample encode the identical CDR3. The rearrangement joins TRBV10-1 to TRBJ2-3; D assignment may be TRBD1 or TRBD2 (6 bases each). Germline values: CDR1 WNHNN, CDR2 SYGVQD (reference sequence). Deletions cut 1 base from V and 1 base from J, with 9 bases between. CDR3 size: 15 residues. Here the CDR3 reads CASSEWGARTDTQYF. CDR3 nucleotide sequence: TGCGCCAGCAGTGAGTGGGGGGCTCGCACAGATACGCAGTATTTT.

The CDR3 loop is CASSPGGTSGNTIYF. The CDR3, as DNA: TGTGCCAGCAGTCCAGGAGGGACGTCTGGAAACACCATATATTTT. The chain employs TRBV6-5 and TRBJ1-3; tentative D call: TRBD1 (5 bases). The germline gives CDR1 MNHEY, CDR2 SVGAGI. CDR3 length equals 15 residues. V was trimmed by 5 bases and J by 1 base, leaving 12 bases between them.

The chain is built from TRBV7-2 and TRBJ1-1, with D perhaps TRBD1 (5 bases). The CDR3 covers 15 residues. V lost 5 bases and J lost 7, with 20 bases in between. Germline V gene sequence: CDR1 SGHTA, CDR2 FQGNSA. CDR3 residues: CASSPRDRILNEAFF. CDR3 nucleotide sequence: TGTGCCAGCAGCCCCCGAGACAGAATCCTCAATGAAGCTTTCTTT. Variable domain in full (rest from reference TRBV7-2 and TRBJ1-1): GAGVSQSPSNKVTEKGKDVELRCDPISGHTALYWYRQSLGQGLEFLIYFQGNSAPDKSGLPSDRFSAERTGGSVSTLTIQRTQQEDSAVYLCASSPRDRILNEAFFGQGTRLTVV.

In DNA, the CDR3 is TGTGCCAGTAGTTCCGGGGGGCGCGGGGCTGAAGCTTTCTTT. This codes for CASSSGGRGAEAFF. The rearrangement uses TRBV19 and TRBJ1-1, with D maybe TRBD1 (6 bases). The length of the CDR3 is 14 residues. Trimming removed 5 bases at V and 6 bases at J, with 16 bases between. CDR1 is LNHDA and CDR2 is SQIVND in the germline V gene (reference sequence).

The chain is built from TRBV7-2 and TRBJ1-1; D is ambiguous. The CDR3 consists of 12 residues. The V gene lost 4 bases and the J gene lost 7 bases, with 10 bases spanning the gap. Germline lookup yields CDR1 SGHTA and CDR2 FQGNSA. The CDR3 sequence is CASSSEVREAFF. The CDR3 DNA is TGTGCCAGCAGCTCCGAGGTCCGTGAAGCTTTCTTT.

This clone occurred a few times. The chain couples TRBV12-3 or TRBV12-4 to TRBJ1-2; D gene ambiguous. This CDR3 is built from 11 residues. The V end was cut by 3 bases, the J end by 7 bases, with 6 bases between. The CDR3 reads CASSLYGGYTF. DNA for the CDR3: TGTGCCAGCAGTTTGTATGGTGGCTACACCTTC.

J is TRBJ1-1 and V is TRBV19, with TRBD1 identical over 9 bases. Germline V gene sequence: CDR1 LNHDA, CDR2 SQIVND (reference sequence). The CDR3 is 16 amino acids. V was clipped by 6 bases and J by 1 base; unmatched bases: 9. The CDR3 reads CASRTGGGMENTEAFF. DNA for the CDR3: TGTGCCAGTAGGACAGGGGGGGGTATGGAGAACACTGAAGCTTTCTTT.

V gene TRBV4-1 combines with J gene TRBJ2-7; TRBD1 agrees at 9 bases. This CDR3 has 13 amino acids. Germline CDR1 and CDR2: MGHRA and YSYEKL. V dropped 3 bases and J dropped 7; count of bases not matched to a gene: 4. CDR3 DNA sequence: TGCGCCAGCAGCCACGGGACAGGGCAGGAGCAGTACTTC. Translation gives CASSHGTGQEQYF.

The chain carries TRBV12-3 or TRBV12-4 and TRBJ2-2, with D possibly called TRBD1 or TRBD2 (5 bases each). CDR3 length: 12 residues. The CDR3 coding sequence is TGTGCTGACAGACTAAACACCGGGGAGCTGTTTTTT. This codes for CADRLNTGELFF.

This sequence joins TRBV24-1 and TRBJ2-2; 8 nucleotides line up with TRBD2. CDR3 size: 15 residues. Germline lookup yields CDR1 KGHDR and CDR2 SFDVKD. J gave up 7 bases and V 5 bases, and 8 bases lay outside the gene matches. The CDR3 loop reads CATSGRRGGLGELFF. CDR3 coding DNA: TGTGCCACCAGTGGACGACGGGGGGGTCTCGGGGAGCTGTTTTTT.

The rearrangement uses TRBV6-6 and TRBJ1-1; 7 nucleotides match TRBD1. This CDR3 comprises 15 residues. Germline V lookup: CDR1 MNHNY, CDR2 SVGAGI (reference sequence). V lost 5 bases to trimming and J lost 4 bases; unmatched junction nucleotides: 10. For the CDR3, the DNA is TGTGCCAGCAGTGCAGGGGGAGCCGTTTTCACTGAAGCTTTCTTT. Protein sequence: CASSAGGAVFTEAFF.

The genes are TRBV7-2 and TRBJ2-5; D perhaps matches TRBD1 (6 bases). Trimming took off 1 base at V and 5 bases at J, with 11 bases between the two ends. Per the germline V gene, CDR1 is SGHTA and CDR2 is FQGNSA. The CDR3 has 14 residues. CDR3 amino acids: CASSLDPRGETQYF. The CDR3 nucleotides are TGTGCCAGCAGCTTAGACCCAAGGGGGGAGACCCAGTACTTC.